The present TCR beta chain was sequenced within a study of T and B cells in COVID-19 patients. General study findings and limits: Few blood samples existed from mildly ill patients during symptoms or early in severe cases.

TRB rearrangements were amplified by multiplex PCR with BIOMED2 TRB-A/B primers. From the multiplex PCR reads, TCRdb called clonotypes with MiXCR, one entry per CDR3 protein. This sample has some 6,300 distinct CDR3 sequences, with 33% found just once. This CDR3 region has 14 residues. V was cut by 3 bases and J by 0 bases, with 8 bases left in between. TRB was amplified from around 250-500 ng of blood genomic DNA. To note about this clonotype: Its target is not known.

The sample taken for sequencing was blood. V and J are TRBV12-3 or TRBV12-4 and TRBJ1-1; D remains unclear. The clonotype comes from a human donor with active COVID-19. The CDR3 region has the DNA TGTGCCAGCAGTTTGGGCAGCATGAACACTGAAGCTTTCTTT. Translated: CASSLGSMNTEAFF.